Each of the 24 T cell receptor beta chains below was sequenced from the same sample in a study of T cells in Graves' hyperthyroidism and ophthalmopathy (dated by TCRdb to the late 2010s). Libraries came from multiplex PCR. Sequenced using an Illumina HiSeq 2000. The TCR beta CDR3 regions were amplified from RNA transcripts. The TCR CDR3 was subjected to a first round of RT-PCR using the HTBI primer set and the Qiagen OneStep RT-PCR kit. Using fastp trimming at Q25 and MiXCR clonotype assembly, TCRdb reanalyzed the public sequencing data and kept in-frame beta chains. Every distinct CDR3 protein forms one entry, paired with its most common genes and DNA. The sample table shows about 640,000 distinct CDR3 sequences, and around 21% are seen once. The top ten clones comprise 30% to 40% of the sample. Sequenced input: blood. The receptors stem from a man aged 30 to 39 with Graves' ophthalmopathy.

This clonotype was seen at least ten times. This chain connects TRBV4-1 to TRBJ2-1; tentatively, D is TRBD1 (5 bases). From germline, CDR1 is MGHRA and CDR2 YSYEKL. This CDR3 comprises 14 residues. V gave up 4 bases and J gave up 4 bases, with 11 bases separating them. For the CDR3, the DNA is TGCGCCAGCAGCCGACAGTCCCTTTACAATGAGCAGTTCTTC. As protein: CASSRQSLYNEQFF.

Only a few counts were recorded for this clonotype. J is TRBJ2-1 and V is TRBV29-1; 9 nucleotides agree with TRBD2. The CDR3 totals 14 residues. Germline V CDR1 and CDR2: SQVTM, ANQGSEA. In DNA form, the CDR3 reads TGCAGTTACATCCCGGGACTAGCTCCTGGTGAGCAGTTCTTC. Its translation: CSYIPGLAPGEQFF.

This clonotype was seen a handful of times. The rearrangement uses TRBV3-1 and TRBJ2-2; D could derive from TRBD1 or TRBD2 (5 bases each). Germline CDR1 LGHDT, CDR2 YNNKEL (reference sequence). The CDR3 length is 16 residues. Deletions cut 4 bases from V and 4 bases from J, with 16 bases between. As DNA, the CDR3 is TGTGCCAGCAGCCGGGGACCCCCGCGGAGCACCGGGGAGCTGTTTTTT. It specifies CASSRGPPRSTGELFF.

This clonotype was found many times. The rearrangement links TRBV7-2 to TRBJ2-7; TRBD1 aligns across 8 bases. Trimming cost V 5 bases and J 6 bases; bases outside gene matches: 12. Germline loops: CDR1 SGHTA, CDR2 FQGNSA. This CDR3 is 15 amino acids long. CDR3 nucleotides: TGTGCCAGCAGCGATTTGGCGGACAGGGACGTCGAGCAGTACTTC. It is translated as CASSDLADRDVEQYF. Complete variable domain (other parts from reference TRBV7-2 and TRBJ2-7): GAGVSQSPSNKVTEKGKDVELRCDPISGHTALYWYRQSLGQGLEFLIYFQGNSAPDKSGLPSDRFSAERTGGSVSTLTIQRTQQEDSAVYLCASSDLADRDVEQYFGPGTRLTVT.

The V and J genes are TRBV7-2 and TRBJ1-5; 11 bases are shared with TRBD1. Germline V gene sequence: CDR1 SGHTA, CDR2 FQGNSA. Trimming cost V 5 bases and J 5 bases; bases outside gene matches: 8. The CDR3 contains 16 residues. The CDR3 nucleotides are TGTGCCAGCAGCCGGACAGGGGGCTTATGGGATCAGCCCCAGCATTTT. This encodes CASSRTGGLWDQPQHF.

This clonotype was picked up a small number of times. This chain links TRBV4-1 with TRBJ1-1, with 8 bases matching TRBD1. The CDR3 totals 17 residues. Germline V gene sequence: CDR1 MGHRA, CDR2 YSYEKL. With 9 bases clipped from V and 0 bases from J, the junction kept 15 bases outside the gene matches. DNA for the CDR3: TGCGCCAGTACACCGGGCGGGACAGGCTCTATGAACACTGAAGCTTTCTTT. This encodes CASTPGGTGSMNTEAFF.

This clonotype was observed at least ten times. This chain links TRBV12-3 or TRBV12-4 with TRBJ1-1; 8 bases fit TRBD1. CDR3 length: 14 amino acids. V lost 4 bases to trimming and J lost 7 bases; unmatched junction nucleotides: 8. The CDR3 DNA sequence: TGTGCCAGCAGTTCTACAGGGGGAGGAGGTGAAGCTTTCTTT. It translates to CASSSTGGGGEAFF.

This clonotype was counted many times. V usage is TRBV6-1 and J usage is TRBJ2-3, with unresolved D. CDR1 is MNHNS, CDR2 SASEGT, per germline. The CDR3 covers 16 residues. Trimming cost V 6 bases and J 0 bases, with 16 bases left between them. This CDR3 reads CASSALSVPSTDTQYF. CDR3 DNA: TGTGCCAGCAGCGCCTTGAGCGTCCCTAGCACAGATACGCAGTATTTT.

The V and J genes are TRBV20-1 and TRBJ2-7; TRBD2 might be the D (5 bases). This CDR3 region has 12 residues. Trimming left V 4 bases short and J 0 bases short, with 7 bases between. Germline V gene sequence: CDR1 DFQATT, CDR2 SNEGSKA (reference sequence). CDR3 loop: CSATGVSYEQYF. CDR3 bases: TGCAGTGCTACCGGGGTCTCCTACGAGCAGTACTTC.

This chain joins TRBV18 and TRBJ1-5, with D tentatively TRBD1 (5 bases). The germline V and J ends were trimmed by 6 bases and 5 bases, with 14 bases remaining between them. CDR3 length: 14 residues. CDR1 and CDR2 from the germline V gene are KGHSH and LQKENI. The CDR3 protein is CASSHAWGDQPQHF. The DNA of the CDR3 is TGTGCCAGCTCCCACGCCTGGGGCGATCAGCCCCAGCATTTT.

There are a few counts of this clonotype. The chain employs TRBV4-1 and TRBJ2-2, with 7 bases identical to TRBD1. Germline V gives CDR1 MGHRA, CDR2 YSYEKL. CDR3 length: 17 amino acids. The junction had 9 bases not matched to a gene; V was cut back by 0 bases and J by 5 bases. For the CDR3, the DNA is TGCGCCAGCAGCCAAGATGAAGGGGGCCGTAGTACCGGGGAGCTGTTTTTT. It yields the protein CASSQDEGGRSTGELFF.

This clonotype was recorded many times. In DNA, the CDR3 is TGTGCCAGCAGCAGTTTGGACAATCAGCCCCAGCATTTT. Encoded protein: CASSSLDNQPQHF. The chain has TRBV9 and TRBJ1-5, with unresolved D. The germline V gene has CDR1 SGDLS and CDR2 YYNGEE. Trimming removed 4 bases at V and 3 bases at J, with 8 bases between. The CDR3 contains 13 residues.

This clonotype occurred a few times. The chain has TRBV15 and TRBJ2-2, with D possibly being TRBD2 (5 bases). The CDR3 is made up of 17 amino acids. V was shortened by 0 bases and J by 5 bases, with 16 bases between the two germline ends. Germline V gene lookup returns CDR1 LNHNV and CDR2 YYDKDF (reference sequence). CDR3 nucleotide sequence: TGTGCCACCAGCAGAGATTGGAGGTCGGGATTAACCGGGGAGCTGTTTTTT. This translates into CATSRDWRSGLTGELFF.

The chain is built from TRBV7-9 and TRBJ2-1, with TRBD2 identical over 9 bases. The germline gives CDR1 SEHNR, CDR2 FQNEAQ (reference sequence). There are 13 residues in the CDR3. V was clipped by 6 bases and J by 6 bases; unmatched bases: 3. The CDR3 coding sequence is TGTGCCAGCAGGGTAGCGGGAGTCAATGAGCAGTTCTTC. It is translated as CASRVAGVNEQFF.

This clonotype was found many times. This chain connects TRBV27 to TRBJ2-3; TRBD2 matches at 8 bases. The germline V gene encodes CDR1 MNHEY and CDR2 SMNVEV (reference sequence). CDR3 size: 17 residues. Losses at the gene ends were 3 bases for V and 0 bases for J; bases not matched to a gene: 8. CDR3: CASSFEVAGISTDTQYF. The CDR3 coding sequence is TGTGCCAGCAGTTTCGAGGTAGCGGGGATTAGCACAGATACGCAGTATTTT.

Many counts were recorded for this clonotype. The rearrangement uses TRBV12-3 or TRBV12-4 and TRBJ1-5; D not certain. With 1 base removed from V and 4 bases from J, the gap between germline ends came to 8 bases. This CDR3 has 14 residues. CDR3 residues: CASSLGRSNQPQHF. The CDR3 DNA reads as TGTGCCAGCAGTTTAGGACGGTCTAATCAGCCCCAGCATTTT.

The CDR3 loop is CASSPAKDRQHYGYTF. The CDR3 bases are TGTGCCAGCTCACCAGCCAAAGACCGCCAACACTATGGCTACACCTTC. The chain links TRBV18 to TRBJ1-2, with D hard to call. The CDR3 covers 16 residues. The ends were cut back, 2 bases at V and 3 bases at J, with 16 bases in the middle. The germline V gene has CDR1 KGHSH and CDR2 LQKENI.

There are a few counts of this clonotype. The V call is TRBV6-1, the J call TRBJ2-7; 7 positions agree with TRBD1. The trim removed 7 bases at V and 4 bases at J, leaving 10 bases unmatched. Germline CDR1 MNHNS, CDR2 SASEGT. The CDR3 spans 14 residues. The CDR3 is CASISSGGLYEQYF. The CDR3, as DNA: TGTGCCAGCATATCTTCAGGGGGTCTTTACGAGCAGTACTTC.

The chain recombines TRBV30 with TRBJ1-2; D is undetermined. V was pared by 4 bases and J by 4 bases, with 16 bases between. The germline gives CDR1 GTSNPN, CDR2 SVGIG (reference sequence). The CDR3 runs 14 residues. CDR3 nucleotides: TGTGCCTGGACCCGGATCGGGCAGGCCTATGGCTACACCTTC. Translation: CAWTRIGQAYGYTF.

The V and J genes are TRBV28 and TRBJ2-5; D ambiguous. CDR3 length: 11 amino acids. V was shortened by 7 bases and J by 4 bases, with 7 bases between the two germline ends. Germline V gene lookup returns CDR1 MDHEN and CDR2 SYDVKM. For the CDR3, the DNA is TGTGCCAGCATTTTCTCAGAGACCCAGTACTTC. This translates into CASIFSETQYF.

This clonotype was seen only a few times. V usage is TRBV20-1 and J usage is TRBJ2-1, with TRBD2 matching 7 bases. The junction had 9 bases not matched to a gene; V was cut back by 7 bases and J by 3 bases. CDR1 and CDR2 (germline): DFQATT, SNEGSKA (reference sequence). The CDR3 is 14 residues long. As DNA, the CDR3 is TGCAGTGTCCCTCGGGAGGTTGGCTACAATGAGCAGTTCTTC. Its protein is CSVPREVGYNEQFF.

This clonotype was seen a handful of times. This chain joins TRBV5-5 and TRBJ1-1; 9 nucleotides match TRBD1. This CDR3 region has 15 residues. Germline trimming cut 2 bases from V and 6 bases from J; bases unmatched to any gene: 8. Germline V gene sequence: CDR1 SGHKS, CDR2 YYEKEE (reference sequence). CDR3 DNA: TGTGCCAGCAGCTTCGCACAGGGGGCTAGGGCTGAAGCTTTCTTT. Encoded protein: CASSFAQGARAEAFF.

This clonotype was seen more than once but under ten times. The chain couples TRBV5-6 to TRBJ1-2, with TRBD1 identical over 9 bases. V lost 2 bases to trimming and J lost 7 bases; unmatched junction nucleotides: 6. CDR1 and CDR2 (germline): SGHDT, YYEEEE. This CDR3 contains 14 residues. CDR3 sequence: CASSFEQGAGGYTF. The CDR3 DNA reads as TGTGCCAGCAGCTTTGAACAGGGGGCTGGTGGCTACACCTTC.

On this clonotype itself: One junction end disagrees with the germline gene, perhaps due to a read error. The chain recombines TRBV2 with TRBJ1-3, with D hard to call. The germline CDR1 and CDR2 sequences are SNHLY and FYNNEI. There are 15 residues in the CDR3. CDR3 in amino acids: CASSESGTSGNTTYF. The CDR3 bases are TGTGCCAGCAGTGAATCGGGCACCTCTGGAAACACCACATATTTT.